The following is a T cell receptor beta chain sequence with its context. With 6 bases removed from V and 2 bases from J, the gap between germline ends came to 11 bases. CDR1 and CDR2 from the germline V gene are MDHEN and SYDVKM. The CDR3 runs 13 residues. This sample is part of a study of blood T cell repertoires in COVID-19. Study information: Samples representing acute and convalescent COVID-19 were sourced from the United States, Italy and Spain. The analysed material was cDNA or gDNA that came from T cells, B-cell-depleted T cells, or PBMCs.

Original processing methods: Amplification from reference gene primers served as the basis for estimated nucleated cell counts. TCRdb's copy holds only in-frame clones and misses some; the assay was immunoSEQ multiplex PCR. V, J and clone size reflect that table, while D and trimming were determined from the DNA. Here the sample spans fewer than 120,000 clones, approximately 68% being singletons. The V gene is TRBV28, the J gene TRBJ2-7, with TRBD2 as a possible D gene (5 bases). The receptor's source is a woman aged 55 to 70 with acute or convalescent COVID-19. The sequenced material came from peripheral blood. CDR3 sequence: CASRGSGTYEQYF. For the CDR3, the DNA is TGTGCCAGCAGAGGAAGCGGAACCTACGAGCAGTACTTC.